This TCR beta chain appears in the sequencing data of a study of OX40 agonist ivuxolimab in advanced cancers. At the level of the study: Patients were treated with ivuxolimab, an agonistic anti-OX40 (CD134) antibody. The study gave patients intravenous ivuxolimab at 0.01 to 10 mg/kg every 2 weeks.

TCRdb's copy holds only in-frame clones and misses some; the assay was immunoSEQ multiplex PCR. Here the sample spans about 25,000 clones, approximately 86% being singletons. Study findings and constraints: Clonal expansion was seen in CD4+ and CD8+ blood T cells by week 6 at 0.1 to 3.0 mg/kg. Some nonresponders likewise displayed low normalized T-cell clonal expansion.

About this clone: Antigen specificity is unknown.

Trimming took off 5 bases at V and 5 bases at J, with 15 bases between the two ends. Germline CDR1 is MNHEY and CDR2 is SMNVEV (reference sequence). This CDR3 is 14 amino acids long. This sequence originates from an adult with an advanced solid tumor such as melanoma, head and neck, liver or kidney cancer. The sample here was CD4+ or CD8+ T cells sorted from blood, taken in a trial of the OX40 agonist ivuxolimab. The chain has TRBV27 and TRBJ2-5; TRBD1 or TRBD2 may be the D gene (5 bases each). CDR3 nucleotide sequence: TGTGCCAGCAGTCCGGGACCTGGATGGGAGACCCAGTACTTC. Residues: CASSPGPGWETQYF.